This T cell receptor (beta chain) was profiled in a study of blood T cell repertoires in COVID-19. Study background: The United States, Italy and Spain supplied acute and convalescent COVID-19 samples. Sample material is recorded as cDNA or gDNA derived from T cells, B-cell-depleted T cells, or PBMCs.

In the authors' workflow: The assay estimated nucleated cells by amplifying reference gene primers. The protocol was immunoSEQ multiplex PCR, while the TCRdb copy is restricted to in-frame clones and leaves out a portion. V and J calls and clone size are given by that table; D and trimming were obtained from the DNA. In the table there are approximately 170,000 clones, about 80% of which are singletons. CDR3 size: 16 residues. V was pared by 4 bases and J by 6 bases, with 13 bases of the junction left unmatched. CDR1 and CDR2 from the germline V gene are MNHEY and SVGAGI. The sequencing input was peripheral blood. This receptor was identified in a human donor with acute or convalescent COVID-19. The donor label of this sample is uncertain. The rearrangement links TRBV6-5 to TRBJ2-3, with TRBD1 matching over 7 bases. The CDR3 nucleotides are TGTGCCAGCAGTTGGCCGGGACAGAGGCAACGGGATACGCAGTATTTT. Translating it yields CASSWPGQRQRDTQYF.